The entry below gives a single T cell receptor (beta chain) sequence along with its context. The antigen is unknown. The repertoire was sequenced with immunoSEQ multiplex PCR; TCRdb's copy has only in-frame clones and lacks some. The sample shows 90,000 to 95,000 clones, approximately 87% of them seen only once. Germline V gene lookup returns CDR1 LGHDT and CDR2 YNNKEL (reference sequence). The CDR3 contains 17 residues. V was shortened by 4 bases and J by 3 bases, with 20 bases between the two germline ends. Second-dose intervals near 4 or 12 weeks were combined. This entry belongs to a study of T cell responses to AZD1222 COVID-19 vaccine. General study results and limits: White British ancestry dominated among donors, who included more females, and clonal diversity was possibly underestimated.

This material consisted of peripheral blood, taken 28 days after the second AZD1222 dose. The chain carries TRBV3-1 (or the pseudogene TRBV3-2) and TRBJ2-3; a weak D match, TRBD1 (6 bases). The sequence was collected from an adult who received the AZD1222 COVID-19 vaccine. The CDR3 nucleotides are TGTGCCAGCAGCCGGGACCCCCCGGCAGGGGCGACAGATACGCAGTATTTT. It translates to CASSRDPPAGATDTQYF.